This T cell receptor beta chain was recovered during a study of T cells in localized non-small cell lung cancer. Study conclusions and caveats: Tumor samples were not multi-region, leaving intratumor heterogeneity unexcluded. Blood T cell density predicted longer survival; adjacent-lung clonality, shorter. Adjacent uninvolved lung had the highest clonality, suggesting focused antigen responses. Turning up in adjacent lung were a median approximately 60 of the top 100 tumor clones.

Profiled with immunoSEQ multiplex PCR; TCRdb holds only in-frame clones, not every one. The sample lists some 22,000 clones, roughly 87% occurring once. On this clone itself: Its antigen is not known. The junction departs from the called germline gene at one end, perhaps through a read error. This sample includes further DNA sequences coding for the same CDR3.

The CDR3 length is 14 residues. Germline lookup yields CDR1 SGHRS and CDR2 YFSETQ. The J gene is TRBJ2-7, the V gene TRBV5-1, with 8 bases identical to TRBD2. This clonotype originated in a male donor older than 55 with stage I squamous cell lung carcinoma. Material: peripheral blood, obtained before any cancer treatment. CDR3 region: CASSLTSGNYEQYF. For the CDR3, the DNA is TGTGCCAGCAGCCTTACTAGCGGCAACTACGAGCAGTACTTC. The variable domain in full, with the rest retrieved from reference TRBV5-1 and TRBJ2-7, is KAGVTQTPRYLIKTRGQQVTLSCSPISGHRSVSWYQQTPGQGLQFLFEYFSETQRNKGNFPGRFSGRQFSNSRSEMNVSTLELGDSALYLCASSLTSGNYEQYFGPGTRLTVT.